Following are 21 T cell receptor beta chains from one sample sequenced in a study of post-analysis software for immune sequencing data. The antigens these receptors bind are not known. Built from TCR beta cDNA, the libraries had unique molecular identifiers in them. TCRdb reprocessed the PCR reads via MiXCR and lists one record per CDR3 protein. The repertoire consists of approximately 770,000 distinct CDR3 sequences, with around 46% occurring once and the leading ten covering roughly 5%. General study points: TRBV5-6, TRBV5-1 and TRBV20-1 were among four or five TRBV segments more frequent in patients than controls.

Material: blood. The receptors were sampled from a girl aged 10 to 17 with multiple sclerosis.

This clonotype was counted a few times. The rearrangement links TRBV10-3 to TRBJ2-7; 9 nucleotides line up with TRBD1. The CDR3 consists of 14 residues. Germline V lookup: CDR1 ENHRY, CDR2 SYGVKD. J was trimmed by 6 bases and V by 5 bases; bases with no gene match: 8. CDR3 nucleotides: TGTGCCATCAGTCAACAGGGGGCAGCGAGCGAGCAGTACTTC. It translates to CAISQQGAASEQYF.

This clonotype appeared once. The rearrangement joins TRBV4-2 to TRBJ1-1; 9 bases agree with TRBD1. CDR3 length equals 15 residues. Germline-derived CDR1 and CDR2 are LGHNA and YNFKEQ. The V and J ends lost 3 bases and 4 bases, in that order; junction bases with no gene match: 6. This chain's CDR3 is CASSHSGTGSTEAFF. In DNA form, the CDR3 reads TGTGCCAGCAGCCATTCCGGGACAGGGTCCACTGAAGCTTTCTTT.

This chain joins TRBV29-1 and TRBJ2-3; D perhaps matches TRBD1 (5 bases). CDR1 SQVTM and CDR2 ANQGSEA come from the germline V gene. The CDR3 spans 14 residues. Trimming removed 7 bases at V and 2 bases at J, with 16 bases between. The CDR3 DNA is TGCAGCGCAGCAGGGTGGATGAACACAGATACGCAGTATTTT. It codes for CSAAGWMNTDTQYF.

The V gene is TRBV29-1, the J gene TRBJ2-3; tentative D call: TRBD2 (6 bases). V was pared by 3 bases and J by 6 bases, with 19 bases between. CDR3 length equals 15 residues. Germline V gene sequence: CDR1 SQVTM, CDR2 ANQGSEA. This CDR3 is CSVDEDYRGADTQYF. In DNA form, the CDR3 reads TGCAGCGTTGATGAGGACTACCGCGGTGCGGATACGCAGTATTTT.

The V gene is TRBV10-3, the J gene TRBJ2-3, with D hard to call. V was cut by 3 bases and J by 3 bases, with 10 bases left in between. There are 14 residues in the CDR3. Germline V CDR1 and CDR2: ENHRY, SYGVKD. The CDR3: CAISDWRRTDTQYF. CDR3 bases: TGTGCCATCAGTGACTGGCGGAGAACAGATACGCAGTATTTT.

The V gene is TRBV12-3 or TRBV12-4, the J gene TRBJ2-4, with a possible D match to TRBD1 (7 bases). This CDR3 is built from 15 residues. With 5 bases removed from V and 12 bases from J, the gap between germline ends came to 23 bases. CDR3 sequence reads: CASSELGGLPGDQYF. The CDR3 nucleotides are TGTGCCAGCAGTGAGCTAGGGGGCCTGCCGGGAGATCAGTACTTC.

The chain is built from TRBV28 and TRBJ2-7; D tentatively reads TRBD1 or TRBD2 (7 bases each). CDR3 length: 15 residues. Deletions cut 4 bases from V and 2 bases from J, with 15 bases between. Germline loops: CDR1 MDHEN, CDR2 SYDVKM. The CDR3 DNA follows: TGTGCCAGCAGTTCGAGTCAGGGGGGGACCTACGAGCAGTACTTC. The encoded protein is CASSSSQGGTYEQYF.

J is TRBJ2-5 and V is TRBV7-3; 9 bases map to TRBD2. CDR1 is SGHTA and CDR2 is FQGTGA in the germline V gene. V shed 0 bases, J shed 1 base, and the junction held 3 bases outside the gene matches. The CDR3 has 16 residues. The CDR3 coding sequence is TGTGCCAGCAGCTTAACAGCGGGAGGAAGCCAAGAGACCCAGTACTTC. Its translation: CASSLTAGGSQETQYF.

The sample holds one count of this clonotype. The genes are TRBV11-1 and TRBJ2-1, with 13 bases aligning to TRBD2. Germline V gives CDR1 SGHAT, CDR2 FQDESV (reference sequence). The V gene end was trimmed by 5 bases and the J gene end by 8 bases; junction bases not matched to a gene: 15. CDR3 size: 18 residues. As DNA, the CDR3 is TGTGCCAGCAGCCCGGCGGGTATAGGGACTAGCGGGAACTATGAGCAGTTCTTC. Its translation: CASSPAGIGTSGNYEQFF.

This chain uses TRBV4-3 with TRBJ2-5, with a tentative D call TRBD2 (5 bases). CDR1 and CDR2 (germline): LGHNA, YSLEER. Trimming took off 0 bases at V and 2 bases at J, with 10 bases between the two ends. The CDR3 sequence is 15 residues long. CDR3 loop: CASSQDGRLQETQYF. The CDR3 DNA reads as TGCGCCAGCAGCCAAGATGGGAGACTACAAGAGACCCAGTACTTC.

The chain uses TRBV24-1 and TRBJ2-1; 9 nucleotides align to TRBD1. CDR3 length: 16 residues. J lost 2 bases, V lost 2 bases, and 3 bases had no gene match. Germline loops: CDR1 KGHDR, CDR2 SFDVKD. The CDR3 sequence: CATSDSGQGTYNEQFF. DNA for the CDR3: TGTGCCACCAGTGATTCCGGACAGGGGACCTACAATGAGCAGTTCTTC.

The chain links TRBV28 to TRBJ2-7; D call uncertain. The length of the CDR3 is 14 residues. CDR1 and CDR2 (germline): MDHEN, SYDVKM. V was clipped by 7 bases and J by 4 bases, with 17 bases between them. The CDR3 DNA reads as TGTGCCAGCACCCTTCCCCACCGTGGGTACGAGCAGTACTTC. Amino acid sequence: CASTLPHRGYEQYF.

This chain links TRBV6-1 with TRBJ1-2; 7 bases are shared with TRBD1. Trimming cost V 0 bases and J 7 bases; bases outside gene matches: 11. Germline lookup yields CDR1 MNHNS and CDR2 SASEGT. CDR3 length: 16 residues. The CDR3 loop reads CASSEADRVGATGYTF. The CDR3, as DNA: TGTGCCAGCAGTGAAGCAGACAGGGTCGGGGCGACTGGCTACACCTTC.

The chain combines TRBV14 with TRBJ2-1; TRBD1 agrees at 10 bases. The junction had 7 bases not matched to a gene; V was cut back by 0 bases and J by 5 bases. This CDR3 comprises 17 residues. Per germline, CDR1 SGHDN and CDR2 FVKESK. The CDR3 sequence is CASSQEIPGQGNNEQFF. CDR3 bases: TGTGCCAGCAGCCAAGAGATACCGGGACAGGGGAACAATGAGCAGTTCTTC.

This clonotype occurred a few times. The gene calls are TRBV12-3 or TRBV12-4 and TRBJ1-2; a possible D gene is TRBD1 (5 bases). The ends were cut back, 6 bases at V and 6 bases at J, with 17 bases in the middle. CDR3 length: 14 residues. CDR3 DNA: TGTGCCAGCAGCCTCGGGACCGCAAATCATGGCTACACCTTC. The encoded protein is CASSLGTANHGYTF.

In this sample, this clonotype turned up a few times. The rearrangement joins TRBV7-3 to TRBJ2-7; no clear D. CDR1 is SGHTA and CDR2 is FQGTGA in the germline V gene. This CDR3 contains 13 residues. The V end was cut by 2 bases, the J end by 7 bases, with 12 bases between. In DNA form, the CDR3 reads TGTGCCAGCAGCTTATTTTATCAAGGAGAGCAGTACTTC. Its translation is CASSLFYQGEQYF.

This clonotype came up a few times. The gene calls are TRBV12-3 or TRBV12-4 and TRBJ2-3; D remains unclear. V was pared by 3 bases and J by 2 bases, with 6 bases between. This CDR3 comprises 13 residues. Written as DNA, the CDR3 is TGTGCCAGCAGTTTGGTTAACACAGATACGCAGTATTTT. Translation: CASSLVNTDTQYF.

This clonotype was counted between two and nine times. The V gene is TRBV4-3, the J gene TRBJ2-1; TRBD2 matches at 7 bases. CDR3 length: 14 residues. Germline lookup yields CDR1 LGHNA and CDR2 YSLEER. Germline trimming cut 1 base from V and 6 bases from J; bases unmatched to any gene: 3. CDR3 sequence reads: CASSQVPSGNEQFF. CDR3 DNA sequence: TGCGCCAGCAGCCAAGTCCCTAGCGGCAATGAGCAGTTCTTC.

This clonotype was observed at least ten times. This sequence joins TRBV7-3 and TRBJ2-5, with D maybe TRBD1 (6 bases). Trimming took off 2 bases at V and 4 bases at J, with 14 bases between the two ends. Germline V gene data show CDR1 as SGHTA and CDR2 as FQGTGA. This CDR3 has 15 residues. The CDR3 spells CASSLATGSLETQYF. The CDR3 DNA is TGTGCCAGCAGCTTAGCAACAGGGAGTCTAGAGACCCAGTACTTC.

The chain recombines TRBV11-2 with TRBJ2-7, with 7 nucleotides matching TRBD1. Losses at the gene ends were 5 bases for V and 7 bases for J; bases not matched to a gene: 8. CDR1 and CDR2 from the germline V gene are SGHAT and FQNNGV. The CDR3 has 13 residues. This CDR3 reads CASSLRGLWEQYF. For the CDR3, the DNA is TGTGCCAGCAGCCTTAGGGGGCTCTGGGAGCAGTACTTC.

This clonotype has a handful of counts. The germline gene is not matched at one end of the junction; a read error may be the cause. The CDR3 sequence: CSASIASTDTQYF. Written as DNA, the CDR3 is TGCAGTGCTTCGATCGCCAGCACAGATACACAGTATTTT. This chain links TRBV20-1 with TRBJ2-3; D gene unclear. The CDR3 has 13 amino acids. Germline V CDR1 and CDR2: DFQATT, SNEGSKA (reference sequence).